The clone carrying this T cell receptor (beta chain) appeared a few times. Responders that carried the CFSE label, about 200,000 of them, were plated with about 200,000 irradiated, violet-dye-labeled stimulator cells. The data were taken from a study of graft-versus-host responses after intestinal transplantation. Trimming removed 6 bases at V and 0 bases at J, with 15 bases between. This CDR3 region has 15 residues. Germline-derived CDR1 and CDR2 are SEHNR and FQNEAQ (reference sequence). The table came from immunoSEQ multiplex PCR; TCRdb's copy has only in-frame clones and leaves some out. Found here are around 14,000 clones, under 40% of them singletons; the top ten hold roughly 14%.

The TCR sequence derives from a human patient who received an intestinal transplant. The V gene is TRBV7-9, the J gene TRBJ2-7; D possibly corresponds to TRBD1 (5 bases). Specimen: alloreactive CD8+ T cells from a mixed lymphocyte reaction culture, collected before intestinal transplant. Subset specified: CFSE-low proliferating T cells sorted from roughly six-day pre-transplant mixed lymphocyte reaction (GvH or HvG direction). The CDR3, as DNA: TGTGCCAGCAGAAACGGACAAACGGCCTCCTACGAGCAGTACTTC. It yields the protein CASRNGQTASYEQYF.